These 9 T cell receptor beta chains originate from one sample sequenced in a study of blood T cell repertoires in COVID-19. Assay: immunoSEQ multiplex PCR; the TCRdb copy retains only in-frame clones and omits some. This repertoire shows roughly 230,000 clones, 83% found once; its top ten account for 6% to 9.5%. Sequenced sample: peripheral blood. The receptors were sampled from a woman aged 45-65 years with acute or convalescent COVID-19.

This clone was recorded a few times. This chain connects TRBV3-1 (or the pseudogene TRBV3-2) to TRBJ2-1, with D possibly TRBD2 on 6 matching bases. The CDR3 is 13 residues long. Germline CDR1 reads LGHDT; CDR2 reads YNNKEL (reference sequence). V lost 5 bases and J 6 bases, leaving 11 bases between the germline ends. As DNA, the CDR3 is TGTGCCAGCAGCTACCTGGGGGGCAATGAGCAGTTCTTC. Protein sequence: CASSYLGGNEQFF.

The rearrangement uses TRBV28 and TRBJ1-4; unclear D gene. There are 14 residues in the CDR3. Trimming stripped 5 bases from V and 4 bases from J, with 11 bases between. Germline-derived CDR1 and CDR2 are MDHEN and SYDVKM. CDR3 region: CASSGQPSNEKLFF. The CDR3 DNA is TGTGCCAGCAGTGGTCAACCGAGTAATGAAAAACTGTTTTTT.

This chain uses TRBV5-1 with TRBJ2-7; weak D call: TRBD1 (5 bases). The CDR3 has 15 residues. CDR1 SGHRS and CDR2 YFSETQ come from the germline V gene. V was trimmed by 0 bases and J by 0 bases, leaving 10 bases between them. CDR3 DNA: TGCGCCAGCAGCTTGGCCCAGGGAAGCTCCTACGAGCAGTACTTC. Protein: CASSLAQGSSYEQYF.

The rearrangement uses TRBV12-3 or TRBV12-4 and TRBJ2-5; D perhaps matches TRBD2 (5 bases). V was clipped by 1 base and J by 5 bases, with 8 bases between them. This CDR3 is built from 13 residues. The CDR3: CASSLGGGETQYF. CDR3 coding DNA: TGTGCCAGCAGTTTAGGAGGCGGGGAGACCCAGTACTTC.

V gene TRBV7-2 combines with J gene TRBJ1-3; D is ambiguous. Trimming cost V 5 bases and J 1 base, with 9 bases left between them. Germline assignment: CDR1 SGHTA and CDR2 FQGNSA. The CDR3 loop spans 14 amino acids. The CDR3 nucleotides read TGTGCCAGCAGCCCTGGCGGGTCTGGAAACACCATATATTTT. It yields the protein CASSPGGSGNTIYF.

CDR3 bases: TGTGCCAGCAGTTTTCCGGGAGAAGTTGGAAACGAGCAGTACTTC. Its translation: CASSFPGEVGNEQYF. The V gene is TRBV28, the J gene TRBJ2-7; perhaps TRBD2 as D (6 bases). The V end was cut by 3 bases, the J end by 5 bases, with 17 bases between. CDR1 MDHEN and CDR2 SYDVKM come from the germline V gene. The CDR3 consists of 15 residues. Full variable domain (remainder filled in from reference TRBV28 and TRBJ2-7): DVKVTQSSRYLVKRTGEKVFLECVQDMDHENMFWYRQDPGLGLRLIYFSYDVKMKEKGDIPEGYSVSREKKERFSLILESASTNQTSMYLCASSFPGEVGNEQYFGPGTRLTVT.

CDR3 amino acids: CASSEAILSGDYGYTF. The CDR3 DNA reads as TGTGCCAGCAGTGAAGCCATTCTGTCAGGGGACTATGGCTACACCTTC. The gene calls are TRBV6-1 and TRBJ1-2, with a possible D match to TRBD1 (6 bases). Trimming cost V 0 bases and J 3 bases, with 14 bases left between them. This CDR3 has 16 residues. Per the germline V gene, CDR1 is MNHNS and CDR2 is SASEGT.

The V and J genes are TRBV12-3 or TRBV12-4 and TRBJ1-2; possible D gene TRBD1, 6 bases. Trimming left V 3 bases short and J 7 bases short, with 12 bases between. CDR3 length: 13 amino acids. The CDR3 coding sequence is TGTGCCAGCAGTTTCGGGGGGCAAGTTGGCTACACCTTC. Protein: CASSFGGQVGYTF.

V usage is TRBV3-1 (or the pseudogene TRBV3-2) and J usage is TRBJ2-4, with a tentative D call TRBD2 (6 bases). The CDR3 is 13 amino acids. Germline-derived CDR1 and CDR2 are LGHDT and YNNKEL (reference sequence). Trimming took 3 bases from V and 6 from J, leaving 9 bases between them. The DNA for the CDR3 is TGTGCCAGCAGCCACCGGGAGCCAAACATTCAGTACTTC. Translation: CASSHREPNIQYF.